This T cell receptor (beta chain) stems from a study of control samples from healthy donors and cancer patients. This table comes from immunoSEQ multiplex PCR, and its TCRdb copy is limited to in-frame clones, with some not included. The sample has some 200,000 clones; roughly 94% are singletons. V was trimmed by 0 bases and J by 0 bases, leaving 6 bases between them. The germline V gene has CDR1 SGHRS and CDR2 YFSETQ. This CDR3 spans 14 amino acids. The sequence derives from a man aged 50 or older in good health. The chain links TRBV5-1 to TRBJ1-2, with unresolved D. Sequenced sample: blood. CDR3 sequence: CASSLESTNYGYTF. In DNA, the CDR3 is TGCGCCAGCAGCTTGGAGAGTACTAACTATGGCTACACCTTC.